This T cell receptor beta chain was captured in a study of shared clonotypes between healthy human individuals. Worth noting for this clone: Its antigen is not known.

Study-level points and caveats: Compared with memory subsets, naive subsets generally had larger estimated richness.

The donors were all Caucasian adults (living in Nashville, Tennessee). Splitting the CD4+ cells yielded a CD45RA+ naive subset and a CD45RA-negative memory subset. The CDR3 extends over 13 amino acids. Germline lookup yields CDR1 MNHEY and CDR2 SVGAGI. V dropped 0 bases and J dropped 6 bases, with 9 bases sitting between them. Generated by immunoSEQ multiplex PCR, the TCRdb table keeps only in-frame clones and is missing some. The table lists under 1,100,000 clones, about 76% of them singletons. The sequence was collected from a man in his late teens or twenties in good health. This rearrangement joins TRBV6-5 to TRBJ2-7, with a tentative D call TRBD1 (7 bases). The sequenced sample was memory CD4+ T cells sorted from blood. Subset meaning: CD45RA-negative fraction. The DNA for the CDR3 is TGTGCCAGCAGTTACTCTCAGGGGGGCGAGCAGTACTTC. Translated, it gives CASSYSQGGEQYF.